This T cell receptor (beta chain) appears in the sequencing data of a study of blood T cell repertoires in COVID-19. Study processing details: Counts of nucleated cells, estimated from reference gene primer amplification, were obtained. Sequencing used immunoSEQ multiplex PCR; TCRdb keeps in-frame clones, though not all of them. V, J and clone size are taken as reported in that table, and D and trimming were inferred from the DNA itself. This sample carries about 91,000 clones, roughly nine tenths of them seen once, and the ten largest clones take around 4.5%. This CDR3 has 13 residues. The specimen was peripheral blood. The TCR sequence derives from a man aged 65-85 years with acute or convalescent COVID-19. The gene calls are TRBV21-1 and TRBJ2-7; the table's D gene call, TRBD1, was not cross checked with the DNA. TRBV21-1 is given as a pseudogene. This chain's CDR3 is CARWTGRAYEQYV. The CDR3 coding sequence is TGTGCCCGCTGGACAGGGCGCGCCTACGAGCAGTACGTC.